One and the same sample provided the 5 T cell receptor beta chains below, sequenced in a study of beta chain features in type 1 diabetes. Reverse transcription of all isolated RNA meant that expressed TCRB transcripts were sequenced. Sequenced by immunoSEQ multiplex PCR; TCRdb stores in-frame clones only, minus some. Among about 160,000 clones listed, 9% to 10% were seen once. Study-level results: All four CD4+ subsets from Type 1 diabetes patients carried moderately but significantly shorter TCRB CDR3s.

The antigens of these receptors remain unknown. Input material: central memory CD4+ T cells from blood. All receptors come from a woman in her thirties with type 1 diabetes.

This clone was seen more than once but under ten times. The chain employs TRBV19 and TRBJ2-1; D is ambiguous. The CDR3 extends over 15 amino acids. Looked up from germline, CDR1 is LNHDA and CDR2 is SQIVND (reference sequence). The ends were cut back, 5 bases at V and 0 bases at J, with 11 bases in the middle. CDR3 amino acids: CASSPRSFSYNEQFF. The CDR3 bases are TGTGCCAGTAGTCCCCGGTCGTTCTCCTACAATGAGCAGTTCTTC.

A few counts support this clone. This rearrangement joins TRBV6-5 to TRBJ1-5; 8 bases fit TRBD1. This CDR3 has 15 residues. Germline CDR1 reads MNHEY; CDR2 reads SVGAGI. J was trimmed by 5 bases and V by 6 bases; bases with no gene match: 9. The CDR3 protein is CASRVRRGLDQPQHF. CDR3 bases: TGTGCCAGCAGAGTTCGCAGGGGGCTAGATCAGCCCCAGCATTTT.

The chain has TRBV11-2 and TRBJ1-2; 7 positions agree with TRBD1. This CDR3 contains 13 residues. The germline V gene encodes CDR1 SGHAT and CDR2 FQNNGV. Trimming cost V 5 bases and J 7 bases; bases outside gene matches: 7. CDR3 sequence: CASSDRVLSGYTF. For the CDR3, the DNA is TGTGCCAGCAGCGACAGGGTACTTTCTGGCTACACCTTC.

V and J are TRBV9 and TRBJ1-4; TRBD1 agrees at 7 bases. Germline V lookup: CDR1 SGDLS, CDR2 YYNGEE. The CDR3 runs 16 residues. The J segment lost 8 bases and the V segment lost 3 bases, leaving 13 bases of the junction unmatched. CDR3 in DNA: TGTGCCAGCAGCGCGAGACAGGGCCCGGATAACGAAAAACTGTTTTTT. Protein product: CASSARQGPDNEKLFF.

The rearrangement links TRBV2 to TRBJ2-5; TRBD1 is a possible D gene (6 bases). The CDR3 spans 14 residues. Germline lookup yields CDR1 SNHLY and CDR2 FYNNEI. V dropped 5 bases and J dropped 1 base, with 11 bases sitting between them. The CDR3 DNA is TGTGCCAGCAGTCCGACAGGCTTCCAAGAGACCCAGTACTTC. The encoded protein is CASSPTGFQETQYF.